This TCR beta chain was sequenced for a study of blood T cell repertoires in COVID-19. Overall study: Whether acute or convalescent, the COVID-19 samples came from the United States, Italy and Spain. Sources were T cells, B-cell-depleted T cells, or PBMCs; the material itself was cDNA or gDNA.

The CDR3 is 15 residues long. In germline, CDR1 is SGHVS, CDR2 FQNEAQ. After removal of 5 bases from V and 0 bases from J, the junction contained 3 bases not matched to a gene. Clones were read by immunoSEQ multiplex PCR, and TCRdb kept only the in-frame ones, dropping some. The data contain about 70,000 clones, about 80% of them seen just once; the ten biggest clones take up around a sixth. Only one count was recorded for this clone. The sequence was obtained from a man in his 70s who had recovered from COVID-19. The sequenced sample consisted of peripheral blood. This chain joins TRBV7-8 and TRBJ1-4; 7 positions agree with TRBD1. The CDR3 here is CASSLGQATNEKLFF. As DNA, the CDR3 is TGTGCCAGCAGCCTCGGACAGGCAACTAATGAAAAACTGTTTTTT.